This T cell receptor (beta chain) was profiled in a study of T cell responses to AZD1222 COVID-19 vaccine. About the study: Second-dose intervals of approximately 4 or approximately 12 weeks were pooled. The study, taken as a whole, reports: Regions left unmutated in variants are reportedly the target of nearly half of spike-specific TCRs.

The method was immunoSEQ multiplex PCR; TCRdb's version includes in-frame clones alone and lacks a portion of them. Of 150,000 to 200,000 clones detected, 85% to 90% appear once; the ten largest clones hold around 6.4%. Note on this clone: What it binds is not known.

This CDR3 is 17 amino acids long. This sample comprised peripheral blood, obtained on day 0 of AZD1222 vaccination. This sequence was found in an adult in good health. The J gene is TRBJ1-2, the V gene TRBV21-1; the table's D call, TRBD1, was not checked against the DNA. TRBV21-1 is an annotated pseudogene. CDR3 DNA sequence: TGTGCCAGCAGCAAAGTGGCAGGTCCCCAGCCTAACTATGGCTACACCTTC. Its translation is CASSKVAGPQPNYGYTF.